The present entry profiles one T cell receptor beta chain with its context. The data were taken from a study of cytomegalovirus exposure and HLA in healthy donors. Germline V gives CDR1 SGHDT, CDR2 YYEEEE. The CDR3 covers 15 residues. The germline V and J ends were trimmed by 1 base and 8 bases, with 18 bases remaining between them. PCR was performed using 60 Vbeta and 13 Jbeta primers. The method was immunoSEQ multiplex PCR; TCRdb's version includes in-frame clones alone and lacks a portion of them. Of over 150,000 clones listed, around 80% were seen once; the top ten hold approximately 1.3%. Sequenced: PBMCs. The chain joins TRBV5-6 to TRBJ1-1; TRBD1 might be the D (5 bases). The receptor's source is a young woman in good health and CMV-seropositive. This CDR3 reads CASSLRTSRGLEAFF. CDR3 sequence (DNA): TGTGCCAGCAGCTTGAGAACTTCCCGGGGGTTAGAAGCTTTCTTT.